These 4 T cell receptor beta chains were all obtained from the same sample, sequenced in a study of OX40 agonist ivuxolimab in advanced cancers. The protocol was immunoSEQ multiplex PCR, while the TCRdb copy is restricted to in-frame clones and leaves out a portion. The table includes over 45,000 clones, around 83% detected once. The sample in question was CD4+ or CD8+ T cells sorted from blood, obtained in a trial of the OX40 agonist ivuxolimab. Source of these receptors: an adult with an advanced solid tumor such as melanoma, head and neck, liver or kidney cancer.

The chain links TRBV10-3 to TRBJ2-7; D ambiguous. This CDR3 has 13 amino acids. CDR1 is ENHRY, CDR2 SYGVKD, per germline. The V and J ends lost 4 bases and 4 bases respectively, with 11 bases between them. In nucleotides, the CDR3 is TGTGCCATCAGTGTTAGGATATCATACGAGCAGTACTTC. It translates to CAISVRISYEQYF.

This clone was seen more than once but under ten times. The chain links TRBV5-8 to TRBJ2-7; 9 nucleotides agree with TRBD2. The junction had 5 bases not matched to a gene; V was cut back by 0 bases and J by 4 bases. CDR1 SGHTS and CDR2 YDEGEE come from the germline V gene. The length of the CDR3 is 15 residues. The CDR3 here is CASSLVASGVYEQYF. In DNA form, the CDR3 reads TGTGCCAGCAGCTTGGTGGCTAGCGGGGTTTACGAGCAGTACTTC.

In DNA, the CDR3 is TGTGCCAGCGGGGCTGAGGGGATAGCCAAAAACATTCAGTACTTC. This translates into CASGAEGIAKNIQYF. J is TRBJ2-4 and V is TRBV2; D is possibly TRBD1 or TRBD2 (5 bases each). CDR3 length: 15 residues. Germline CDR1 and CDR2: SNHLY and FYNNEI. Trimming took off 8 bases at V and 0 bases at J, with 14 bases between the two ends.

The gene calls are TRBV11-3 and TRBJ2-3; the match to TRBD2 covers 9 bases. Germline V gene lookup returns CDR1 SGHNT and CDR2 YENEEA. The ends lost 0 bases at V and 3 bases at J; junction bases unmatched: 4. This CDR3 has 16 amino acids. Here the CDR3 reads CASSLDPLAGTDTQYF. In DNA, the CDR3 is TGTGCCAGCAGCTTAGATCCGCTAGCGGGGACAGATACGCAGTATTTT.